The 2 T cell receptor beta chains in this list originate from one sample, sequenced in a study of human CD8 memory T cell subsets. The TCR beta sequencing libraries came from UMI-labeled 5' RACE. TCRdb reprocessed the 5' RACE reads and reports one entry per CDR3 protein, with no DNA. Here the sample table reports about 9,000 distinct CDR3 sequences. With exhausted-like traits, TPEX cells were early memory CD8+ T cells that were CCR7+ PD-1+ TIGIT+. The sample was CD8+ T cells from PBMCs. These receptor sequences come from a human donor in good health.

CDR3 protein: CASSLDSEPGNIQYF. The chain is built from TRBV11-3 and TRBJ2-4. CDR3 length: 15 residues. Germline CDR1 and CDR2: SGHNT and YENEEA.

Considering frequency, this clonotype is medium-sized (0.01 to 0.1%). The rearrangement uses TRBV14 and TRBJ2-7; checking the TCRdb D call of TRBD1 is not possible without DNA. CDR3 length: 17 residues. Germline lookup yields CDR1 SGHDN and CDR2 FVKESK. CDR3 loop: CASSQQSNKGVHGEQYF.